These 16 T cell receptor beta chains originate from one sample sequenced in a study of STAT5B mutations in CD4+ large granular lymphocyte leukemia. Data came from immunoSEQ multiplex PCR; TCRdb stores just in-frame clones and leaves some out. The repertoire has under 55,000 clones, about 86% of them found once; the top ten carry 2% to 3%. Sample: CD4+ T cells from blood buffy coats. These receptors were taken from a human donor in good health.

J is TRBJ2-7 and V is TRBV2, with 11 bases lining up with TRBD2. Germline V gene lookup returns CDR1 SNHLY and CDR2 FYNNEI. Trimming took 10 bases from V and 2 from J; bases not matched to a gene: 10. The CDR3 consists of 15 residues. CDR3 DNA: TGTGCCATCATCCTTAGCGGGAGGGAGGCCTACGAGCAGTACTTC. Its translation: CAIILSGREAYEQYF.

V gene TRBV5-4 combines with J gene TRBJ2-2; 7 nucleotides align to TRBD1. The germline gives CDR1 SGHNT, CDR2 YYREEE (reference sequence). V gave up 7 bases and J gave up 2 bases; unmatched junction bases: 5. CDR3 length: 14 amino acids. CDR3 DNA sequence: TGTGCCAGCGGCGCAGGGGGAAACACCGGGGAGCTGTTTTTT. Translated: CASGAGGNTGELFF.

The chain employs TRBV7-3 and TRBJ2-5; 9 positions agree with TRBD1. The CDR3 contains 18 residues. Germline-derived CDR1 and CDR2 are SGHTA and FQGTGA. Losses at the gene ends were 5 bases for V and 4 bases for J; bases not matched to a gene: 17. The CDR3 protein is CASSQTKPRDRAIETQYF. The DNA of the CDR3 is TGTGCCAGCAGCCAGACAAAGCCCCGGGACAGGGCAATAGAGACCCAGTACTTC.

This clone was found a few times. The chain joins TRBV7-2 to TRBJ2-7; D possibly corresponds to TRBD2 (6 bases). Germline V gene lookup returns CDR1 SGHTA and CDR2 FQGNSA. With 4 bases removed from V and 3 bases from J, the gap between germline ends came to 13 bases. This CDR3 contains 14 residues. This CDR3 reads CASSWGDGVYEQYF. The DNA for the CDR3 is TGTGCCAGCAGCTGGGGGGACGGTGTCTACGAGCAGTACTTC.

The CDR3 here is CASSPSTITEAFF. CDR3 DNA: TGTGCCAGCTCTCCCTCCACAATCACTGAAGCTTTCTTT. The chain couples TRBV27 to TRBJ1-1, with unresolved D. The CDR3 is made up of 13 amino acids. Germline values: CDR1 MNHEY, CDR2 SMNVEV (reference sequence). V dropped 8 bases and J dropped 4 bases, with 14 bases sitting between them.

The genes are TRBV15 and TRBJ2-7; TRBD1 matches 8 bases. V gave up 5 bases and J gave up 4 bases; unmatched junction bases: 10. The germline gives CDR1 LNHNV, CDR2 YYDKDF (reference sequence). The CDR3 has 15 residues. CDR3: CATSERPGGGYEQYF. Here the CDR3 DNA reads TGTGCCACCAGCGAGCGGCCAGGGGGCGGGTACGAGCAGTACTTC. The full variable domain, with the rest looked up from reference TRBV15 and TRBJ2-7, is DAMVIQNPRYQVTQFGKPVTLSCSQTLNHNVMYWYQQKSSQAPKLLFHYYDKDFNNEADTPDNFQSRRPNTSFCFLDIRSPGLGDTAMYLCATSERPGGGYEQYFGPGTRLTVT.

This sequence joins TRBV9 and TRBJ1-1, with D possibly TRBD1 on 6 matching bases. Germline CDR1 and CDR2: SGDLS and YYNGEE. The CDR3 sequence is 12 residues long. V dropped 4 bases and J dropped 4 bases, with 8 bases sitting between them. CDR3 DNA sequence: TGTGCCAGCAGCCCCAGGGGCACTGAAGCTTTCTTT. Amino acid sequence: CASSPRGTEAFF.

Only a few counts were recorded for this clone. This chain links TRBV10-3 with TRBJ2-7; 11 bases are shared with TRBD2. The germline V gene encodes CDR1 ENHRY and CDR2 SYGVKD. V was clipped by 6 bases and J by 4 bases; unmatched bases: 2. The CDR3 spans 13 residues. The CDR3 region is CAIRLAGGYEQYF. CDR3 nucleotides: TGTGCCATCAGGCTAGCGGGAGGTTACGAGCAGTACTTC.

This chain links TRBV30 with TRBJ1-1; D gene uncertain. Trimming removed 3 bases from V and 11 bases from J, with 16 bases in between. Germline CDR1 and CDR2: GTSNPN and SVGIG (reference sequence). The length of the CDR3 is 12 residues. CDR3 amino acids: CAWRNSGPVAFF. As DNA, the CDR3 is TGTGCCTGGAGAAACTCTGGGCCGGTGGCTTTCTTT.

The chain uses TRBV5-1 and TRBJ2-7; 10 positions agree with TRBD1. Germline lookup yields CDR1 SGHRS and CDR2 YFSETQ. The CDR3 is 16 residues long. J lost 4 bases, V lost 4 bases, and 11 bases had no gene match. The CDR3 protein is CASSRQGDRGSYEQYF. As DNA, the CDR3 is TGCGCCAGCAGCCGACAGGGGGACAGGGGTAGTTACGAGCAGTACTTC.

This chain connects TRBV18 to TRBJ1-2, with 7 bases aligning to TRBD1. V lost 0 bases to trimming and J lost 2 bases; unmatched junction nucleotides: 6. Germline CDR1 reads KGHSH; CDR2 reads LQKENI. The CDR3 totals 16 residues. The CDR3 region has the DNA TGTGCCAGCTCACCACCGGAGGGGGCTGCGAACTATGGCTACACCTTC. Its protein product is CASSPPEGAANYGYTF.

The V and J genes are TRBV5-1 and TRBJ2-1, with D possibly TRBD1 on 5 matching bases. The CDR3 has 15 amino acids. V shed 6 bases and J shed 5 bases, with 18 bases lying between them. The V gene's germline CDR1 is SGHRS and CDR2 YFSETQ. DNA for the CDR3: TGCGCCAGCATAGCCCAGGGATCCGCCAACAATGAGCAGTTCTTC. Its protein product is CASIAQGSANNEQFF.

This clone turned up a few times. This rearrangement joins TRBV30 to TRBJ2-5, with D tentatively TRBD1 (7 bases). CDR3 length equals 12 residues. V lost 3 bases and J lost 7, with 12 bases in between. The V gene's germline CDR1 is GTSNPN and CDR2 SVGIG (reference sequence). Here the CDR3 DNA reads TGTGCCTGGAGGATCAGGGGGGTGACCCAGTACTTC. This encodes CAWRIRGVTQYF.

The chain has TRBV28 and TRBJ1-2; 8 bases line up with TRBD1. In germline, CDR1 is MDHEN, CDR2 SYDVKM. J lost 5 bases, V lost 5 bases, and 13 bases had no gene match. CDR3 length: 16 residues. The CDR3 region is CASSPHGAGGAYGYTF. The CDR3 DNA reads as TGTGCCAGCAGTCCCCACGGGGCAGGGGGCGCTTATGGCTACACCTTC.

The chain has TRBV9 and TRBJ2-2; D is ambiguous. The V end was cut by 0 bases, the J end by 2 bases, with 5 bases between. The CDR3 sequence is 14 residues long. Per the germline V gene, CDR1 is SGDLS and CDR2 is YYNGEE. The DNA for the CDR3 is TGTGCCAGCAGCGTAGATCAAAACACCGGGGAGCTGTTTTTT. Amino acids: CASSVDQNTGELFF.

The chain uses TRBV7-2 and TRBJ2-7; unclear D gene. The V gene's germline CDR1 is SGHTA and CDR2 FQGNSA. CDR3 length: 15 residues. V was clipped by 4 bases and J by 0 bases, with 13 bases between them. DNA for the CDR3: TGTGCCAGCAGCTCTAAGCCACTCAGCTCCTACGAGCAGTACTTC. It translates to CASSSKPLSSYEQYF.